The next 18 T cell receptor beta chains were all read from a single sample in a study of cytomegalovirus exposure and HLA in healthy donors (dated by TCRdb to the late 2010s). The protocol used for the library was the immunoSEQ multiplex PCR assay. For the multiplex PCR, a mixture combining 60 forward primers for TCR Vbeta segments and 13 reverse primers for TCR Jbeta segments was used. TCRdb stores this immuneACCESS table with in-frame sequences only. Part of the clones is absent; in the studies checked, under half of the shortfall reflects unresolved V genes, and no reason is known for the rest. The sample records some 130,000 clones, around 81% of which are singletons. Less than 2% of the sample comes from the top ten. The specimen sequenced was PBMCs. These receptors were obtained from a woman aged 45 to 65 in good health and CMV-seronegative.

In its sample, this clone was seen a few times. CDR3 sequence reads: CASSNHRVTGELFF. DNA of the CDR3: TGCGCCAGCAGCAATCACAGGGTCACCGGGGAGCTGTTTTTT. The V gene is TRBV5-1, the J gene TRBJ2-2; possibly TRBD1 for D (6 bases). Deletions cut 4 bases from V and 4 bases from J, with 11 bases between. Germline V lookup: CDR1 SGHRS, CDR2 YFSETQ. The CDR3 spans 14 residues.

J is TRBJ2-7 and V is TRBV14; 7 bases are shared with TRBD1. From germline, CDR1 is SGHDN and CDR2 FVKESK. Trimming removed 4 bases from V and 6 bases from J; junction bases left unmatched: 9. This CDR3 contains 14 residues. CDR3 amino acids: CASSPIRQGSEQYF. The CDR3 DNA follows: TGTGCCAGCAGCCCCATTCGACAGGGCTCCGAGCAGTACTTC.

J is TRBJ2-7 and V is TRBV9; TRBD2 agrees at 12 bases. V gave up 0 bases and J gave up 2 bases; unmatched junction bases: 0. Germline V gene sequence: CDR1 SGDLS, CDR2 YYNGEE. This CDR3 has 15 amino acids. The CDR3 region has the DNA TGTGCCAGCAGCGTAGGGACTAGCGGGGCCTACGAGCAGTACTTC. It specifies CASSVGTSGAYEQYF. Looking up the rest from reference TRBV9 and TRBJ2-7 gives the full variable domain: DSGVTQTPKHLITATGQRVTLRCSPRSGDLSVYWYQQSLDQGLQFLIQYYNGEERAKGNILERFSAQQFPDLHSELNLSSLELGDSALYFCASSVGTSGAYEQYFGPGTRLTVT.

CDR3 DNA sequence: TGTGCCAGCAGCTTATCGGCCCCGGGACTAGCATCAGAGACCCAGTACTTC. Its protein product is CASSLSAPGLASETQYF. V gene TRBV11-2 combines with J gene TRBJ2-5, with 9 bases lining up with TRBD2. After removal of 2 bases from V and 4 bases from J, the junction contained 11 bases not matched to a gene. The CDR3 length is 17 residues. The germline V gene has CDR1 SGHAT and CDR2 FQNNGV.

The V call is TRBV7-9, the J call TRBJ2-2; 10 bases agree with TRBD1. This CDR3 has 17 residues. V dropped 6 bases and J dropped 5; count of bases not matched to a gene: 12. The germline gives CDR1 SEHNR, CDR2 FQNEAQ (reference sequence). The CDR3 loop is CASSSTDRGRRTGELFF. In DNA form, the CDR3 reads TGTGCCAGCAGTTCAACCGACAGGGGGCGCAGGACCGGGGAGCTGTTTTTT.

J is TRBJ2-1 and V is TRBV7-2, with 9 bases that match TRBD2. The germline CDR1 and CDR2 sequences are SGHTA and FQGNSA. The CDR3 has 16 residues. V shed 0 bases, J shed 12 bases, and the junction held 12 bases outside the gene matches. As DNA, the CDR3 is TGTGCCAGCAGCTTAGCGCTAGTGGTAGCGGGAGCGGGGCAGTTCTTC. Translation gives CASSLALVVAGAGQFF.

The V call is TRBV27, the J call TRBJ1-2; possible D gene TRBD1, 5 bases. Germline CDR1 and CDR2: MNHEY and SMNVEV (reference sequence). The V gene lost 5 bases and the J gene lost 4 bases, with 17 bases spanning the gap. The CDR3 totals 15 residues. The CDR3 DNA follows: TGTGCCAGCAGTGTGGCGGGGCAGCTTATCTATGGCTACACCTTC. As protein: CASSVAGQLIYGYTF.

The rearrangement uses TRBV5-6 and TRBJ2-7, with TRBD2 matching 11 bases. Trimming cost V 3 bases and J 2 bases; bases outside gene matches: 10. Germline V gene lookup returns CDR1 SGHDT and CDR2 YYEEEE. This CDR3 spans 17 amino acids. The CDR3 sequence is CASSSSTSGTLTYEQYF. The CDR3 nucleotides are TGTGCCAGCAGCTCCTCGACTAGCGGGACCCTTACCTACGAGCAGTACTTC.

The gene calls are TRBV6-6 and TRBJ1-2, with TRBD1 matching over 7 bases. The CDR3 contains 14 residues. V lost 7 bases and J lost 5; bases outside the gene matches: 10. CDR1 and CDR2 (germline): MNHNY, SVGAGI (reference sequence). CDR3 loop: CASNWRGPRYGYTF. CDR3 bases: TGTGCCAGCAATTGGAGGGGGCCCAGGTATGGCTACACCTTC.

The V call is TRBV6-1, the J call TRBJ1-5; the match to TRBD1 covers 7 bases. Germline V lookup: CDR1 MNHNS, CDR2 SASEGT. Unmatched junction bases numbered 7, after V lost 3 bases and J lost 2 bases. This CDR3 has 16 residues. The CDR3 spells CASSDGQATGNQPQHF. DNA for the CDR3: TGTGCCAGCAGTGACGGACAGGCAACGGGCAATCAGCCCCAGCATTTT.

This chain joins TRBV9 and TRBJ1-5; 7 bases are shared with TRBD1. Trimming at V came to 3 bases and at J to 3 bases, leaving 6 bases not matched to a gene. Germline CDR1 and CDR2: SGDLS and YYNGEE. CDR3 length equals 15 residues. For the CDR3, the DNA is TGTGCCAGCAGCGCCACAGGGGATCCCAATCAGCCCCAGCATTTT. It yields the protein CASSATGDPNQPQHF. Based on the CDR3 plus reference TRBV9 and TRBJ1-5, the full variable domain is DSGVTQTPKHLITATGQRVTLRCSPRSGDLSVYWYQQSLDQGLQFLIQYYNGEERAKGNILERFSAQQFPDLHSELNLSSLELGDSALYFCASSATGDPNQPQHFGDGTRLSIL.

The chain uses TRBV30 and TRBJ1-5; 12 bases match TRBD1. The trim removed 2 bases at V and 7 bases at J, leaving 12 bases unmatched. Germline CDR1 and CDR2: GTSNPN and SVGIG (reference sequence). The CDR3 sequence is 17 residues long. The CDR3 nucleotides are TGTGCCTGGAGTCAGGGACAGGGGGCTACCGACGGCCAGCCCCAGCATTTT. Translated: CAWSQGQGATDGQPQHF. The full variable domain, in which reference TRBV30 and TRBJ1-5 provide the parts outside the CDR3, is SQTIHQWPATLVQPVGSPLSLECTVEGTSNPNLYWYRQAAGRGLQLLFYSVGIGQISSEVPQNLSASRPQDRQFILSSKKLLLSDSGFYLCAWSQGQGATDGQPQHFGDGTRLSIL.

This clone was found once. The rearrangement uses TRBV28 and TRBJ1-2; 9 nucleotides agree with TRBD1. V lost 7 bases to trimming and J lost 6 bases; unmatched junction nucleotides: 12. The CDR3 length is 15 residues. Germline V lookup: CDR1 MDHEN, CDR2 SYDVKM. This CDR3 is CASNEQGAGSNGYTF. The CDR3, as DNA: TGTGCCAGCAATGAACAGGGGGCCGGTAGCAATGGCTACACCTTC.

This chain links TRBV5-8 with TRBJ2-2; 8 bases are a match to TRBD2. This CDR3 is built from 16 residues. Germline lookup yields CDR1 SGHTS and CDR2 YDEGEE. Trimming took 0 bases from V and 1 from J; bases not matched to a gene: 2. The CDR3 here is CASSLDLAGNTGELFF. As DNA, the CDR3 is TGTGCCAGCAGCTTGGATCTAGCGGGGAACACCGGGGAGCTGTTTTTT.

V and J are TRBV27 and TRBJ2-7, with 8 positions matching TRBD1. The CDR3 is 14 residues long. V lost 5 bases to trimming and J lost 4 bases; unmatched junction nucleotides: 7. The germline V gene encodes CDR1 MNHEY and CDR2 SMNVEV (reference sequence). The CDR3 DNA reads TGTGCCAGCAGTACCCGACAGGGGTCGTACGAGCAGTACTTC. Amino acids: CASSTRQGSYEQYF.

The chain combines TRBV9 with TRBJ2-3; TRBD2 aligns across 8 bases. The CDR3 consists of 15 residues. Germline-derived CDR1 and CDR2 are SGDLS and YYNGEE. V lost 7 bases, J lost 8 bases, and 15 bases stayed unmatched. The CDR3 region has the DNA TGTGCCAGCGGACCCCCGGGGGGGAGCGGGGGTACGCAGTATTTT. Amino acids: CASGPPGGSGGTQYF.

The chain recombines TRBV27 with TRBJ2-2, with D maybe TRBD2 (6 bases). The V end was cut by 3 bases, the J end by 1 base, with 15 bases between. Germline V gene lookup returns CDR1 MNHEY and CDR2 SMNVEV (reference sequence). CDR3 length equals 17 residues. The CDR3 DNA follows: TGTGCCAGCAGTTTGCGGGGCGCGGCCTGGAACACCGGGGAGCTGTTTTTT. It specifies CASSLRGAAWNTGELFF.

This clone has just a few counts. The V and J genes are TRBV27 and TRBJ1-2; D is perhaps TRBD1 (5 bases). This CDR3 is 14 amino acids long. V was shortened by 2 bases and J by 6 bases, with 13 bases between the two germline ends. The germline gives CDR1 MNHEY, CDR2 SMNVEV (reference sequence). CDR3 sequence: CASSLDPGRHGYTF. The CDR3 DNA reads TGTGCCAGCAGTTTAGACCCAGGGCGGCATGGCTACACCTTC.